These 19 T cell receptor beta chains share one sample of origin, sequenced in a study of pediatric ulcerative colitis (dated by TCRdb to the late 2010s). Libraries were prepared through the immunoSEQ multiplex PCR assay. In TCRdb, the immuneACCESS table is reduced to in-frame sequences with V and J assigned. These tables do not hold every clone; where another copy was compared, an unresolved V gene accounts for under half, and the others remain unexplained. The table for this sample lists some 15,000 clones; around 80% of them were counted only once. The ten top clones hold about 7.6% of the sample. During colonoscopy, one to two pinch biopsies were obtained from the rectum for research. The specimen was gut tissue. These receptors came from a boy younger than 18 who was a control in a study of pediatric ulcerative colitis.

The chain has TRBV5-4 and TRBJ1-6, with 9 bases that match TRBD1. There are 16 residues in the CDR3. Germline CDR1 reads SGHNT; CDR2 reads YYREEE (reference sequence). The V and J ends lost 5 bases and 5 bases, in that order; junction bases with no gene match: 8. CDR3 DNA sequence: TGTGCCAGCAGTGGAACAGGGGGCGCCGATAATTCACCCCTCCACTTT. Translation gives CASSGTGGADNSPLHF.

Here the CDR3 reads CASSFIRTSRPDTQYF. The CDR3 DNA sequence: TGTGCCAGCAGTTTCATCCGGACTAGCCGACCAGATACGCAGTATTTT. The chain recombines TRBV6-5 with TRBJ2-3, with 8 nucleotides matching TRBD2. The germline CDR1 and CDR2 sequences are MNHEY and SVGAGI. V lost 4 bases, J lost 4 bases, and 10 bases stayed unmatched. The CDR3 consists of 16 residues.

J is TRBJ2-5 and V is TRBV5-1; 7 bases are shared with TRBD2. This CDR3 comprises 15 residues. The ends lost 1 base at V and 2 bases at J; junction bases unmatched: 5. Germline V CDR1 and CDR2: SGHRS, YFSETQ. CDR3 residues: CASSLIAGLQETQYF. CDR3 DNA: TGCGCCAGCAGCTTGATAGCGGGCCTTCAAGAGACCCAGTACTTC.

The genes are TRBV19 and TRBJ2-3, with 7 bases identical to TRBD2. Germline CDR1 LNHDA, CDR2 SQIVND (reference sequence). The ends lost 3 bases at V and 2 bases at J; junction bases unmatched: 5. The CDR3 consists of 15 residues. CDR3 DNA: TGTGCCAGTAGTATCGGTGGGAGGGTCACAGATACGCAGTATTTT. The encoded protein is CASSIGGRVTDTQYF.

CDR3 in DNA: TGTGCCAGCAATGCGCAGGGGGCATTGAGCGAGCAGTACTTC. Protein: CASNAQGALSEQYF. The chain carries TRBV2 and TRBJ2-7, with 8 nucleotides matching TRBD1. V trimming: 7 bases; J trimming: 6 bases; junction bases outside the gene matches: 11. Germline V gene lookup returns CDR1 SNHLY and CDR2 FYNNEI. CDR3 size: 14 residues.

The CDR3 here is CAVLGRSVEKLFF. In nucleotides, the CDR3 is TGTGCCGTACTAGGGCGGTCGGTTGAAAAACTGTTTTTT. The rearrangement uses TRBV28 and TRBJ1-4, with D unclear. V was cut by 11 bases and J by 7 bases, with 17 bases left in between. Germline values: CDR1 MDHEN, CDR2 SYDVKM. The length of the CDR3 is 13 residues.

The chain links TRBV5-4 to TRBJ1-4; D is ambiguous. The CDR3 runs 14 residues. V lost 4 bases, J lost 5 bases, and 12 bases lay in between. The V gene's germline CDR1 is SGHNT and CDR2 YYREEE (reference sequence). The CDR3 loop is CASSIGGLNEKLFF. The CDR3 DNA is TGTGCCAGCAGCATCGGAGGGCTGAATGAAAAACTGTTTTTT.

J is TRBJ2-2 and V is TRBV30; a possible D gene is TRBD1 (5 bases). The CDR3 contains 17 residues. Germline V lookup: CDR1 GTSNPN, CDR2 SVGIG (reference sequence). Trimming stripped 0 bases from V and 4 bases from J, with 18 bases between. The CDR3 nucleotides read TGTGCCTGGAGTGTAAACCCCAGCCAGGGTGGCACCGGGGAGCTGTTTTTT. This codes for CAWSVNPSQGGTGELFF.

The V call is TRBV2, the J call TRBJ2-7; 9 bases match TRBD1. Trimming at V came to 9 bases and at J to 3 bases, leaving 9 bases not matched to a gene. CDR1 is SNHLY, CDR2 FYNNEI, per germline. This CDR3 has 14 residues. This chain's CDR3 is CASRFTGGGYEQYF. As DNA, the CDR3 is TGTGCCAGTAGATTTACAGGGGGCGGCTACGAGCAGTACTTC.

The genes are TRBV19 and TRBJ2-2; 9 bases align to TRBD2. Unmatched junction bases numbered 10, after V lost 7 bases and J lost 4 bases. The CDR3 extends over 16 amino acids. The germline gives CDR1 LNHDA, CDR2 SQIVND (reference sequence). CDR3 sequence reads: CASTIQAGGRTGELFF. DNA of the CDR3: TGTGCCAGTACCATACAAGCGGGGGGCCGCACCGGGGAGCTGTTTTTT.

V usage is TRBV29-1 and J usage is TRBJ1-4; no clear D. The CDR3 length is 11 residues. Trimming removed 3 bases from V and 7 bases from J, with 6 bases in between. Looked up from germline, CDR1 is SQVTM and CDR2 is ANQGSEA. The CDR3 region is CSVDVGEKLFF. The CDR3, as DNA: TGCAGCGTTGACGTTGGTGAAAAACTGTTTTTT.

This clone has only a few counts. The chain combines TRBV7-2 with TRBJ2-1, with 15 nucleotides matching TRBD2. Trimming at V came to 4 bases and at J to 7 bases, leaving 2 bases not matched to a gene. Germline V lookup: CDR1 SGHTA, CDR2 FQGNSA. This CDR3 has 15 amino acids. The CDR3 nucleotides read TGTGCCAGCAGCTCGGGACTAGCGGGGGGAAATGAGCAGTTCTTC. The encoded protein is CASSSGLAGGNEQFF.

V and J are TRBV13 and TRBJ2-5; 8 bases agree with TRBD1. CDR3 length: 18 amino acids. V gave up 3 bases and J gave up 3 bases; unmatched junction bases: 15. CDR1 is PRHDT and CDR2 is FYEKMQ in the germline V gene (reference sequence). CDR3 DNA sequence: TGTGCCAGCAGCTTCAGGACAGGGATGGTAGGAATAAAAGAGACCCAGTACTTC. Its protein is CASSFRTGMVGIKETQYF.

This clone showed up just once. This sequence joins TRBV7-2 and TRBJ1-3, with a possible D match to TRBD1 (5 bases). The CDR3 loop spans 15 amino acids. CDR1 is SGHTA, CDR2 FQGNSA, per germline. V was pared by 0 bases and J by 4 bases, with 10 bases between. CDR3 loop: CASSLASGYGNTIYF. CDR3 nucleotides: TGTGCCAGCAGCTTAGCGTCAGGGTACGGAAACACCATATATTTT.

V is TRBV6-1 and J is TRBJ2-7, with TRBD2 as a possible D gene (5 bases). The V end lost 4 bases, the J end lost 4 bases, and 8 bases lay between the germline ends. This CDR3 comprises 12 residues. CDR1 and CDR2 (germline): MNHNS, SASEGT. DNA for the CDR3: TGTGCCAGCAGTGTTGAGCGGTACGAGCAGTACTTC. It yields the protein CASSVERYEQYF.

This clone was detected only a few times. This chain joins TRBV29-1 and TRBJ1-5; tentative D call: TRBD1 (5 bases). Germline CDR1 SQVTM, CDR2 ANQGSEA. Trimming took off 7 bases at V and 5 bases at J, with 12 bases between the two ends. CDR3 size: 12 residues. CDR3 residues: CSARDGHQPQHF. As DNA, the CDR3 is TGCAGCGCCCGGGACGGACATCAGCCCCAGCATTTT.

This clone appeared a single time. The chain links TRBV7-2 to TRBJ2-2; D is ambiguous. With 3 bases removed from V and 5 bases from J, the gap between germline ends came to 10 bases. Germline assignment: CDR1 SGHTA and CDR2 FQGNSA. This CDR3 is built from 14 residues. This CDR3 is CASSFRWGTGELFF. In DNA, the CDR3 is TGTGCCAGCAGCTTTCGTTGGGGTACCGGGGAGCTGTTTTTT.

The table lists this clone with a count of one. The rearrangement links TRBV7-3 to TRBJ1-5; D ambiguous. Per the germline V gene, CDR1 is SGHTA and CDR2 is FQGTGA. Deletions cut 5 bases from V and 7 bases from J, with 12 bases between. The CDR3 spans 13 residues. CDR3 bases: TGTGCCAGCAGCCCTAACGCAGGACAGCCCCAGCATTTT. Translation: CASSPNAGQPQHF.

The CDR3 protein is CASRQTGTDTEAFF. The CDR3 DNA sequence: TGTGCCAGCAGGCAGACAGGGACAGACACTGAAGCTTTCTTT. The rearrangement links TRBV6-6 to TRBJ1-1; 7 bases are shared with TRBD1. V lost 6 bases to trimming and J lost 3 bases; unmatched junction nucleotides: 7. Germline assignment: CDR1 MNHNY and CDR2 SVGAGI (reference sequence). The CDR3 runs 14 residues.